The rows below give T cell receptor beta chains drawn from one sample of a study of blood T cell repertoires in COVID-19. Libraries were prepared by immunoSEQ multiplex PCR; TCRdb keeps only in-frame clonotypes and omits some of them. Among 300,000 or so clones listed, under 90% were seen once. Material: peripheral blood. The receptors here all came from a woman aged 25 to 39 with COVID-19, enrolled during active disease. Each CDR3 is given with its conserved first and last residue. The D gene is left open where the match is weak. Expanded clones are given a class, and other clones once, few, many or no size at all.

-	TRBV6-5	13	TRBJ1-1	-	TGTGCCAGCAGTTACAGGGGCAACACTGAAGCTTTCTTT	CASSYRGNTEAFF
TRBD2	TRBV9	13	TRBJ2-2	-	TGTGCCAGCAATCGGGAGGGGGCCGGGGAGCTGTTTTTT	CASNREGAGELFF
-	TRBV6-1	17	TRBJ1-5	few	TGTGCCAGCAGTGACAGGCCCGACAGCTATAGCAATCAGCCCCAGCATTTT	CASSDRPDSYSNQPQHF
-	TRBV7-2	15	TRBJ2-7	-	TGTGCCAGCAGCTTAGGGGCAGGACTTATATACGAGCAGTACTTC	CASSLGAGLIYEQYF
TRBD1	TRBV19	15	TRBJ2-7	-	TGTGCCAGTAGTATGAGGCCGGGACAGACGTACGAGCAGTACTTC	CASSMRPGQTYEQYF
-	TRBV12-1	11	TRBJ2-3	-	TGTGCCAGCAGCCTTACAGATACGCAGTATTTT	CASSLTDTQYF
TRBD1	TRBV27	13	TRBJ1-2	-	TGTGCCAGCAGGGGACAGGGGATCTATGGCTACACCTTC	CASRGQGIYGYTF
-	TRBV10-3	13	TRBJ1-4	-	TGTGCCATCAGTGAAGAAAGGGGTGAAAAACTGTTTTTT	CAISEERGEKLFF
TRBD1	TRBV3-1/TRBV3-2	15	TRBJ2-4	-	TGTGCCAGCAGCCAAGATCTCTCAGGGGGAAACATTCAGTACTTC	CASSQDLSGGNIQYF
-	TRBV27	13	TRBJ2-7	once	TGTGCCAGCAGCAGCGCGGGCCTGTACGAGCAGTACTTC	CASSSAGLYEQYF
TRBD1	TRBV6-5	13	TRBJ2-7	few	TGTGCCAGCATCAGGACAGGGTCCTACGAGCAGTACTTC	CASIRTGSYEQYF
TRBD1	TRBV6-2/TRBV6-3	16	TRBJ1-1	few	TGTGCCAGCAGCCCTCACATGGACAGGTTGAACACTGAAGCTTTCTTT	CASSPHMDRLNTEAFF
-	TRBV18	16	TRBJ1-1	-	TGTGCCAGCTCACCGCCTTACCGGGGAGAGAACACTGAAGCTTTCTTT	CASSPPYRGENTEAFF
TRBD1	TRBV20-1	11	TRBJ2-2	-	TGCAGCCCTATCAGGGGGCGGGTGCTGTTTTTT	CSPIRGRVLFF
-	TRBV27	13	TRBJ1-1	-	TGTGCCAGCAGTTTATGGGCAAACACTGAAGCTTTCTTT	CASSLWANTEAFF
TRBD1	TRBV18	13	TRBJ1-2	many	TGTGCCAGCTCGTCCACAGGGGGCTATGGCTACACCTTC	CASSSTGGYGYTF
-	TRBV9	14	TRBJ2-7	-	TGTGCCAGCAGCGTAGAGCTAGAACCCTACGAGCAGTACTTC	CASSVELEPYEQYF
-	TRBV5-1	16	TRBJ2-3	-	TGCGCCAGCAGCCTCCTAGGTCGGACTAGCACAGATACGCAGTATTTT	CASSLLGRTSTDTQYF
TRBD2	TRBV7-3	16	TRBJ2-1	-	TGTGCCAGCAGCCAGGGACTAGCGGGAGGAGGAAATGAGCAGTTCTTC	CASSQGLAGGGNEQFF
-	TRBV29-1	15	TRBJ2-1	-	TGCAGCGCCTACGGGAATCCCGTCTCCTACAATGAGCAGTTCTTC	CSAYGNPVSYNEQFF
TRBD1	TRBV5-6	15	TRBJ1-1	-	TGTGCCAGCAGCTCCAGACAGGGGCAGGGAACTGAAGCTTTCTTT	CASSSRQGQGTEAFF
TRBD2	TRBV30	16	TRBJ2-2	once	TGTGCCACCACCCAATCCGGGACTAGCCACACCGGGGAGCTGTTTTTT	CATTQSGTSHTGELFF
-	TRBV30	15	TRBJ1-1	-	TGTGCCTACAACCGGGACACCCTAGGGAACACTGAAGCTTTCTTT	CAYNRDTLGNTEAFF
-	TRBV18	13	TRBJ2-7	-	TGTGCCAGCTCACCAAACGCGCACTACGAGCAGTACTTC	CASSPNAHYEQYF
-	TRBV12-3/TRBV12-4	13	TRBJ2-4	-	TGTGCCAGCAGTTTATTAGGGGGAAACATTCAGTACTTC	CASSLLGGNIQYF
-	TRBV6-5	14	TRBJ1-1	-	TGTGCCAGCAGAGTTGACAGGCTGAACACTGAAGCTTTCTTT	CASRVDRLNTEAFF
-	TRBV30	14	TRBJ1-5	once	TGTGCCTGGAGTCTTGGGGTCGGGGTTTCGCCCCAGCATTTT	CAWSLGVGVSPQHF
TRBD1	TRBV5-1	15	TRBJ1-1	-	TGCGCCAGCAGCTTGGTAGTGGGGACAGGCGAAAAAGCTTTCTTT	CASSLVVGTGEKAFF
-	TRBV3-1/TRBV3-2	14	TRBJ2-7	-	TGTGCCAGCAGCCAAGGGCTAGCCCCCTACGAGCAGTACTTC	CASSQGLAPYEQYF
TRBD2	TRBV13	16	TRBJ2-1	-	TGTGCCAGCAGCCTAAGGACTAGCGGGCTGTACAATGAGCAGTTCTTC	CASSLRTSGLYNEQFF
TRBD2	TRBV20-1	18	TRBJ2-2	-	TGCAGTGCTAGTCCTGGACTAGCGGGAGGTGAAGGCACCGGGGAGCTGTTTTTT	CSASPGLAGGEGTGELFF
TRBD1	TRBV2	13	TRBJ1-4	-	TGTGCCAGCAGTGGGACAGGGGGTGAAAAACTGTTTTTT	CASSGTGGEKLFF
-	TRBV5-6	14	TRBJ2-2	-	TGTGCCAGCAGCACGACAGAGCTTACCGGGGAGCTGTTTTTT	CASSTTELTGELFF
-	TRBV7-8	16	TRBJ1-1	-	TGTGCCAGCAGCTTAACAGCAGCCACAGTAGGGGTGGAAGCTTTCTTT	CASSLTAATVGVEAFF
-	TRBV2	13	TRBJ1-6	-	TGTGCCAGAGCGGGGGAGGAGAATTCACCCCTCCACTTT	CARAGEENSPLHF
-	TRBV6-1	16	TRBJ1-2	-	TGTGCCAGCAGTGAAGATGGGGAGGACGGTACCTATGGCTACACCTTC	CASSEDGEDGTYGYTF
-	TRBV20-1	14	TRBJ1-1	-	TGCAGTGCTAGTGTGGAGGGGCGGAGGACTGAAGCTTTCTTT	CSASVEGRRTEAFF
TRBD1	TRBV28	14	TRBJ1-6	-	TGTGCCAGCAGTTTAGGGACAGGGAGTACACCCCTCCACTTT	CASSLGTGSTPLHF
TRBD1	TRBV9	16	TRBJ1-4	-	TGTGCCAGCAGCGCTGCCCCGGGACAGGTGTCGGAAAAACTGTTTTTT	CASSAAPGQVSEKLFF
TRBD1	TRBV10-3	14	TRBJ1-1	-	TGTGCCATCAGTGAGTCAAACAGGGGCACTGAAGCTTTCTTT	CAISESNRGTEAFF
-	TRBV6-1	15	TRBJ2-2	-	TGTGCCAGCAGTGAGATCGACGGTTCAGGCGGGGAGCTGTTTTTT	CASSEIDGSGGELFF
TRBD1	TRBV5-5	12	TRBJ1-1	-	TGTGCCAGCAGCTACAGGGGGCTGGGGGCTTTCTTT	CASSYRGLGAFF
TRBD1	TRBV18	16	TRBJ1-3	once	TGTGCCAGCTCACAATCACAGGGGGAGTACGGAAACACCATATATTTT	CASSQSQGEYGNTIYF
TRBD2	TRBV29-1	17	TRBJ2-2	once	TGCAGCGTTGAAGGACTAGCGGGCATAACGAACACCGGGGAGCTGTTTTTT	CSVEGLAGITNTGELFF
TRBD1	TRBV19	16	TRBJ1-2	-	TGTGCCAGTAGTACAAGCGATCTGGGACAGGGCTATGGCTACACCTTC	CASSTSDLGQGYGYTF
-	TRBV12-5	16	TRBJ1-2	-	TGTGCTAGTGGTTTGGTACAGGGCCCGGGGTACTATGGCTACACCTTC	CASGLVQGPGYYGYTF